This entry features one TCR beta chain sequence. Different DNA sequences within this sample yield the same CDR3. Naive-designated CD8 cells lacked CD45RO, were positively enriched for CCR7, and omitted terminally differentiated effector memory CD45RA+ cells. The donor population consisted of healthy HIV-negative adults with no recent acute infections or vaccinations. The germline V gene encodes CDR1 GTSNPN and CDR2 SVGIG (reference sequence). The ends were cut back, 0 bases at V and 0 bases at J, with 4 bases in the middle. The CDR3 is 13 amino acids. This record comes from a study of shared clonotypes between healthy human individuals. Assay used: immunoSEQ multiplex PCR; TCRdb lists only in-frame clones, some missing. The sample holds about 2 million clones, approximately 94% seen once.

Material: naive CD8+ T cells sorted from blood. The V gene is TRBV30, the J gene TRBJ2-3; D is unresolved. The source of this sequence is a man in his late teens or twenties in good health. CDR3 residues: CAWSVGSTDTQYF. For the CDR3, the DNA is TGTGCCTGGAGTGTGGGTAGCACAGATACGCAGTATTTT. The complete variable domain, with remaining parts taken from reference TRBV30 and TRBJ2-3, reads SQTIHQWPATLVQPVGSPLSLECTVEGTSNPNLYWYRQAAGRGLQLLFYSVGIGQISSEVPQNLSASRPQDRQFILSSKKLLLSDSGFYLCAWSVGSTDTQYFGPGTRLTVL.